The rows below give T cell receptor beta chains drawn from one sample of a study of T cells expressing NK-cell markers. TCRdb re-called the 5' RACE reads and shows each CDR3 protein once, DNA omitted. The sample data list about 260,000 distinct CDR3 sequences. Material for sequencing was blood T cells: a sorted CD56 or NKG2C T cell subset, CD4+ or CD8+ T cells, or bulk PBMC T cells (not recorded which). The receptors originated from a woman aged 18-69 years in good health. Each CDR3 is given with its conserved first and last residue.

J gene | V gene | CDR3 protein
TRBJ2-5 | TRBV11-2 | CASSLGILERGAETQYF
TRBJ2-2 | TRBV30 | CAWGGSGDGTGELFF
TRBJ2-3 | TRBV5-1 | CASSSRLAGVDTQYF
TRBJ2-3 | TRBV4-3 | CASSSTGTRGDTQYF
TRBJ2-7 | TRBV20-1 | CSARSSYEQYF
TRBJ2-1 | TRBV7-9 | CASSLVLAVGNEQFF
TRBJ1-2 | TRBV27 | CASTRTGSRHYGYTF
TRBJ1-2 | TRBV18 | CASSPDGHGYTF
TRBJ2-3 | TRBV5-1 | CASSLEDTGPQYF
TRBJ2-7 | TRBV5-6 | CASSLASGDLSYEQYF
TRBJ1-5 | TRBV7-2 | CASSSDGNNQPQHF
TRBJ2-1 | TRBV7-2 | CASSLVTGGYNEQFF
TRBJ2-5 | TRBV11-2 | CASRPDRQGWRETQYF
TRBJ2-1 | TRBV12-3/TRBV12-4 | CASSPLAGIYNEQFF
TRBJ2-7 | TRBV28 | CASMGPSGYEQYF
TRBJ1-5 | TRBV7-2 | CASSLGGNNQPQHF
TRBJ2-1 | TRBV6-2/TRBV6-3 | CASSYIAGVSYNEQFF
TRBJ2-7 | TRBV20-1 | CSARVLGGTYEQYF
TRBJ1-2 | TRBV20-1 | CSARLPSGQYYGYTF
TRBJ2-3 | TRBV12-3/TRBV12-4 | CASSLGPGQGASTDTQYF
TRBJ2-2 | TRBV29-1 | CSVAGQGRTGELFF
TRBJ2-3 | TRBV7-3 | CATGQGEADTQYF
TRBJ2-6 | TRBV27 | CASSSASSSSGANVLTF
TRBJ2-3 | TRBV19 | CASSISSGGTDTQYF
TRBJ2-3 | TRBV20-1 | CSAGGGQGVRDTQYF
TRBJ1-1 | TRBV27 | CASSLIPNTEAFF
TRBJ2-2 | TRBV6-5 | CASSYTRTSGRAIF
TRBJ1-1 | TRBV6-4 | CASSDSSETEAFF
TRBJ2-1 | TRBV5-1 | CASSPRQGLDEQFF
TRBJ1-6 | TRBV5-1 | CASSLSGGNSPLHF
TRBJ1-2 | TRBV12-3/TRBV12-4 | CASSLTGVPMYYTF
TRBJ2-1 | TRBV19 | CASSIEGTGSSYNEQFF
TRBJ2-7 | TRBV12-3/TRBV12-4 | CASSLSWDRGSYEQYF
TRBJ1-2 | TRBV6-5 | CASSSGQYYGYTF
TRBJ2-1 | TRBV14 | CASSQAWARGSYNEQFF
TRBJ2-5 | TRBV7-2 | CASSLWGRETQYF
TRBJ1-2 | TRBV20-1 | CSALAGIYGYTF
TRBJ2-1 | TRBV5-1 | CASSRGGAPGNEQFF
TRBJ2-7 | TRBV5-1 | CASSLPGSGVSYEQYF
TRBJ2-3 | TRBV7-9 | CASSSWGQLSTDTQYF
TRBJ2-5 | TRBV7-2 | CASSLVVIETQYF